This is a list of T cell receptor beta chains from one sample in a study of blood T cell repertoires in COVID-19. The table came from immunoSEQ multiplex PCR; TCRdb's copy has only in-frame clones and leaves some out. The sample carries more than 100,000 clones, about two thirds recorded once. The sequenced sample consisted of peripheral blood. The receptors here all came from a human donor with acute or convalescent COVID-19. The donor label of this sample is uncertain. The CDR3 runs from the conserved cysteine through the conserved F or W. Fields, in order: D gene, J gene, clone size, V gene, CDR3 protein, CDR3 DNA. D genes are given only for firm matches. Size values are once, few and many counts, or a class for expanded clones, and some rows have none.

D: .; J: TRBJ2-4; size: .; V: TRBV12-3/TRBV12-4; CDR3: CASKEGKGHIQYF; DNA: TGTGCCAGCAAGGAGGGGAAAGGGCACATTCAGTACTTC
D: .; J: TRBJ2-7; size: .; V: TRBV19; CDR3: CASSIQGGYEQYF; DNA: TGTGCCAGTAGTATACAGGGGGGATACGAGCAGTACTTC
D: .; J: TRBJ1-2; size: .; V: TRBV29-1; CDR3: CSSAANYGYTF; DNA: TGCAGCTCCGCGGCTAACTATGGCTACACCTTC
D: TRBD2; J: TRBJ2-5; size: .; V: TRBV29-1; CDR3: CSVTTSGGMETQYF; DNA: TGCAGCGTTACGACTAGCGGGGGTATGGAGACCCAGTACTTC
D: TRBD1; J: TRBJ1-6; size: few; V: TRBV9; CDR3: CASSLTGGGSPLHF; DNA: TGTGCCAGCAGCCTTACAGGGGGGGGTTCACCCCTCCACTTT
D: TRBD1; J: TRBJ1-4; size: .; V: TRBV6-5; CDR3: CASSYSRDRGLEKLFF; DNA: TGTGCCAGCAGTTATTCCCGGGACAGGGGATTGGAAAAACTGTTTTTT
D: TRBD1; J: TRBJ2-7; size: .; V: TRBV28; CDR3: CASSLSQGVEQYF; DNA: TGTGCCAGCAGTTTATCGCAGGGGGTCGAGCAGTACTTC
D: .; J: TRBJ2-3; size: .; V: TRBV13; CDR3: CASSRVTDTQYF; DNA: TGTGCCAGCAGCCGCGTCACAGATACGCAGTATTTT
D: .; J: TRBJ1-1; size: .; V: TRBV29-1; CDR3: CSVVGGSTEAFF; DNA: TGCAGCGTTGTCGGGGGATCCACTGAAGCTTTCTTT
D: TRBD2; J: TRBJ2-2; size: .; V: TRBV6-6; CDR3: CATLPAGGPGELFF; DNA: TGTGCCACCCTGCCAGCGGGGGGGCCCGGGGAGCTGTTTTTT
D: .; J: TRBJ2-5; size: .; V: TRBV24-1; CDR3: CATSDPGTPQETQYF; DNA: TGTGCCACCAGTGATCCGGGGACACCCCAAGAGACCCAGTACTTC
D: .; J: TRBJ2-3; size: .; V: TRBV18; CDR3: CASSPRGVPDTQYF; DNA: TGTGCCAGCTCACCACGGGGCGTCCCAGATACGCAGTATTTT
D: TRBD1; J: TRBJ1-1; size: .; V: TRBV19; CDR3: CASRKAGTVNTEAFF; DNA: TGTGCCAGTAGAAAAGCCGGGACAGTGAACACTGAAGCTTTCTTT
D: TRBD1; J: TRBJ1-1; size: .; V: TRBV29-1; CDR3: CSVQTGTGGTEAFF; DNA: TGCAGCGTCCAAACCGGGACAGGGGGCACTGAAGCTTTCTTT
D: TRBD2; J: TRBJ2-5; size: .; V: TRBV2; CDR3: CASSEGGGTQYF; DNA: TGTGCCAGCAGTGAAGGGGGGGGGACCCAGTACTTC
D: .; J: TRBJ2-3; size: .; V: TRBV9; CDR3: CASSRGTDTQYF; DNA: TGTGCCAGCAGCCGGGGCACAGATACGCAGTATTTT
D: .; J: TRBJ1-1; size: few; V: TRBV13; CDR3: CASSAGTTKFTEAFF; DNA: TGTGCCAGCAGCGCCGGGACAACGAAGTTTACTGAAGCTTTCTTT
D: TRBD1; J: TRBJ2-2; size: .; V: TRBV3-1/TRBV3-2; CDR3: CASSLRTGATGELFF; DNA: TGTGCCAGCAGCCTCCGGACAGGGGCCACCGGGGAGCTGTTTTTT
D: .; J: TRBJ1-6; size: .; V: TRBV28; CDR3: CASSTTGYNSPLHF; DNA: TGTGCCAGCAGTACAACAGGGTACAATTCACCCCTCCACTTT
D: .; J: TRBJ1-5; size: .; V: TRBV2; CDR3: CASSAKSGASGQPQHF; DNA: TGTGCCAGCAGCGCGAAATCAGGGGCTTCGGGTCAGCCCCAGCATTTT
D: .; J: TRBJ2-5; size: few; V: TRBV5-7; CDR3: CASSLAAGQETQYF; DNA: TGTGCCAGCAGCTTGGCGGCAGGGCAAGAGACCCAGTACTTC
D: TRBD2; J: TRBJ2-1; size: once; V: TRBV11-1; CDR3: CASSPSWSGVDEQFF; DNA: TGTGCCAGCAGCCCCTCATGGAGCGGGGTTGATGAGCAGTTCTTC
D: .; J: TRBJ1-2; size: .; V: TRBV4-1; CDR3: CASSQGWQGNYGYTF; DNA: TGCGCCAGCAGCCAAGGTTGGCAGGGAAACTATGGCTACACCTTC
D: TRBD1; J: TRBJ2-2; size: .; V: TRBV7-9; CDR3: CASSFRDRGVNTGELFF; DNA: TGTGCCAGCAGCTTCCGGGACAGGGGAGTGAACACCGGGGAGCTGTTTTTT
D: .; J: TRBJ2-2; size: few; V: TRBV6-6; CDR3: CASRGGENTGELFF; DNA: TGTGCCAGCAGAGGGGGGGAAAACACCGGGGAGCTGTTTTTT
D: TRBD2; J: TRBJ2-3; size: .; V: TRBV5-8; CDR3: CASSPSGGDGDTQYF; DNA: TGTGCCAGCAGCCCTAGCGGGGGGGATGGAGATACGCAGTATTTT
D: TRBD1; J: TRBJ2-1; size: .; V: TRBV27; CDR3: CASSLSPGGPSSYNEQFF; DNA: TGTGCCAGCAGTTTATCGCCAGGGGGCCCGAGCTCCTACAATGAGCAGTTCTTC
D: TRBD1; J: TRBJ2-3; size: .; V: TRBV18; CDR3: CASSPPDRRTDTQYF; DNA: TGTGCCAGCTCACCACCGGACAGGCGCACAGATACGCAGTATTTT
D: .; J: TRBJ1-1; size: .; V: TRBV12-5; CDR3: CASGRGQNTEAFF; DNA: TGTGCTAGTGGCAGAGGACAGAACACTGAAGCTTTCTTT
D: .; J: TRBJ1-4; size: .; V: TRBV19; CDR3: CASSIVGNLGEKLFF; DNA: TGTGCCAGTAGTATAGTCGGGAACCTCGGTGAAAAACTGTTTTTT
D: .; J: TRBJ1-1; size: .; V: TRBV30; CDR3: CAWSPTGRYTEAFF; DNA: TGTGCCTGGAGTCCGACAGGTAGATACACTGAAGCTTTCTTT
D: TRBD1; J: TRBJ2-7; size: few; V: TRBV2; CDR3: CASKAGGVYEQYF; DNA: TGTGCCAGCAAGGCAGGGGGTGTTTACGAGCAGTACTTC
D: .; J: TRBJ1-2; size: .; V: TRBV13; CDR3: CASSLGRNYGYTF; DNA: TGTGCCAGCAGCTTAGGCAGAAACTATGGCTACACCTTC
D: .; J: TRBJ2-5; size: .; V: TRBV7-2; CDR3: CASSLQNRDKETQYF; DNA: TGTGCCAGCAGCTTACAGAACAGGGACAAAGAGACCCAGTACTTC
D: TRBD2; J: TRBJ2-5; size: .; V: TRBV19; CDR3: CASSRLASGGEETQYF; DNA: TGTGCCAGTAGTAGACTGGCTAGCGGGGGGGAAGAGACCCAGTACTTC
D: TRBD2; J: TRBJ2-2; size: .; V: TRBV6-1; CDR3: CASSEVWGGGLTGELFF; DNA: TGTGCCAGCAGTGAAGTTTGGGGGGGAGGTTTGACCGGGGAGCTGTTTTTT
D: TRBD1; J: TRBJ1-2; size: .; V: TRBV5-1; CDR3: CASSLLGGSYGYTF; DNA: TGCGCCAGCAGCCTTCTAGGGGGCAGCTATGGCTACACCTTC
D: TRBD1; J: TRBJ2-5; size: .; V: TRBV4-1; CDR3: CASSQDRGYRGQETQYF; DNA: TGCGCCAGCAGCCAAGATCGGGGATACAGGGGCCAAGAGACCCAGTACTTC
D: .; J: TRBJ2-5; size: .; V: TRBV2; CDR3: CASSASQETQYF; DNA: TGTGCCAGCAGTGCGTCCCAAGAGACCCAGTACTTC
D: .; J: TRBJ1-3; size: .; V: TRBV10-2; CDR3: CASSDQRLSGNTIYF; DNA: TGCGCCAGCAGTGACCAGCGACTATCTGGAAACACCATATATTTT
D: TRBD1; J: TRBJ1-1; size: .; V: TRBV4-1; CDR3: CASSQGRGPLDTEAFF; DNA: TGCGCCAGCAGCCAAGGGAGGGGGCCCTTGGACACTGAAGCTTTCTTT
D: .; J: TRBJ2-5; size: few; V: TRBV20-1; CDR3: CSASAGSQETQYF; DNA: TGCAGTGCTAGTGCCGGGTCCCAAGAGACCCAGTACTTC
D: .; J: TRBJ1-4; size: .; V: TRBV18; CDR3: CASSPESGGRNEKLFF; DNA: TGTGCCAGCTCACCAGAATCTGGGGGCCGGAATGAAAAACTGTTTTTT
D: TRBD1; J: TRBJ2-1; size: .; V: TRBV3-1/TRBV3-2; CDR3: CASSQGQGASYNEQFF; DNA: TGTGCCAGCAGCCAAGGGCAGGGGGCCTCCTACAATGAGCAGTTCTTC
D: TRBD1; J: TRBJ1-4; size: few; V: TRBV6-5; CDR3: CASSRVRGHEKLFF; DNA: TGTGCCAGCAGCCGGGTCAGGGGGCATGAAAAACTGTTTTTT
D: .; J: TRBJ2-5; size: .; V: TRBV6-6; CDR3: CASGIAETQYF; DNA: TGTGCTAGTGGTATAGCAGAGACCCAGTACTTC
D: .; J: TRBJ2-1; size: .; V: TRBV20-1; CDR3: CSASDGLQEFF; DNA: TGCAGTGCTAGTGATGGACTTCAGGAGTTCTTC
D: .; J: TRBJ1-6; size: .; V: TRBV6-5; CDR3: CASSYRQDNSPLHF; DNA: TGTGCCAGCAGTTACCGACAGGACAATTCACCCCTCCACTTT
D: TRBD1; J: TRBJ1-2; size: .; V: TRBV30; CDR3: CAWSAKTGPLYGYTF; DNA: TGTGCCTGGAGTGCAAAGACAGGGCCTCTCTATGGCTACACCTTC
D: .; J: TRBJ2-1; size: .; V: TRBV11-2; CDR3: CASTTHRGGTNNEQFF; DNA: TGTGCCAGCACCACCCATAGGGGGGGTACTAACAATGAGCAGTTCTTC
D: .; J: TRBJ1-2; size: few; V: TRBV5-5; CDR3: CASSLPGNYGYTF; DNA: TGTGCCAGCAGCTTGCCGGGGAACTATGGCTACACCTTC
D: TRBD2; J: TRBJ2-1; size: .; V: TRBV24-1; CDR3: CATSDQSGGHYNEQFF; DNA: TGTGCCACCAGTGACCAGAGCGGGGGGCATTACAATGAGCAGTTCTTC
D: TRBD1; J: TRBJ1-5; size: .; V: TRBV27; CDR3: CASSLGQLSNQPQHF; DNA: TGTGCCAGCAGTCTGGGACAGCTAAGCAATCAGCCCCAGCATTTT
D: .; J: TRBJ1-5; size: .; V: TRBV18; CDR3: CASSPGAGNQPQHF; DNA: TGTGCCAGCTCACCAGGGGCAGGGAATCAGCCCCAGCATTTT